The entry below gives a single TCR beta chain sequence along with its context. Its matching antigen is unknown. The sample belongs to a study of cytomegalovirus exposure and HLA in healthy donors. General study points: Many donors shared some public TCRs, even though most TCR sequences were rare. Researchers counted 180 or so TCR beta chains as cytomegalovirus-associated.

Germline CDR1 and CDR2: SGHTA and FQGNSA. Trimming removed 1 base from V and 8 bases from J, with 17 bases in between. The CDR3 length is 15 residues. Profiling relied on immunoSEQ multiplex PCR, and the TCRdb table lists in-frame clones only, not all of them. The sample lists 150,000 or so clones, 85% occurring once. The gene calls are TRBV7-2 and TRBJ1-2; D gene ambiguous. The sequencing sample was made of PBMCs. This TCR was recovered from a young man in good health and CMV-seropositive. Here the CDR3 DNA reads TGTGCCAGCAGCTTAGGCGTGTCATCTCATCACGGCTACACCTTC. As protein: CASSLGVSSHHGYTF.